This T cell receptor beta chain was recorded in a study of shared clonotypes between healthy human individuals (dated by TCRdb to the early 2020s). About the investigation overall: The cohort included a few men and a couple of women between 18 and 49 years of age. For each donor, three plates each were used for CD4 naive and CD4 memory, two plates were used for CD8 naive, and one plate was used for CD8 memory. To estimate repertoire size and how much clonotype sharing occurs between individuals, the study deeply sequenced the blood TCR repertoires of about 5 healthy adults. To increase sequencing depth and limit assay-specific biases, different laboratories used diverse techniques to prepare libraries and sequence TCR repertoires. Between about 0.8 and 9 billion PBMCs per donor were obtained by leukapheresis.

Trimming at the junction amounts to 4 bases on V and 3 bases on J, and the germline ends lie 13 bases apart. The CDR3 contains 14 residues, cysteine and phenylalanine counted. Solely the CDR3 DNA is kept, with 42 bases framed from the first base. Via the germline V gene, CDR1 is MGHRA and CDR2 YSYEKL. Notes on this clone: It has no known antigen specificity. No much larger clone is present one base from it, and per-base qualities are unavailable.

General study outcomes and caveats: Pairwise subsampling led to the expectation that sequencing depth would affect the degree of clonotype sharing among donors. Clonotypes shared by all four sorted-subset donors showed higher generation probabilities than non-shared clonotypes. Incomplete sequencing was indicated by rarefaction of sorted-subset datasets, despite the large sequencing depth. Larger estimated clonotype richness was generally found for naive subsets than for memory subsets. About 5% of naive CD4, 3.5% of naive CD8, roughly 2.5% of memory CD4, and around 0.42% of memory CD8 clonotypes were shared across a few donors. The small number of donors limited the genetic and exposure-history diversity represented. Sampling was restricted to blood, and TCR repertoires in tissue are likely to differ from TCR repertoires in blood.

CD8 naive samples consisted of CD45RO-negative cells that were positively selected for CCR7, yielding a CD45RA+CCR7+ population without TemRA cells. Donors were healthy HIV-negative adults with no recently reported acute infections or vaccinations. Every donor was a Caucasian adult residing in Nashville, Tennessee, USA. Blood was collected by leukapheresis, and PBMCs were isolated by Ficoll-Histopaque density gradient centrifugation and then cryopreserved in liquid nitrogen vapor phase. Purity and quantity of every magnetically sorted T cell population were checked by analytical flow cytometry. Genomic DNA was isolated from each sorted fraction and quantified by UV absorbance on a Nanodrop 2000c. TCR CDR3 regions were amplified from genomic DNA by multiplex PCR using the deep immunoSEQ assay. Genomic DNA extracted from each cell subset was distributed evenly over all wells of several immunoSEQ 96-well plates, and each plate served as one replicate. For sorted subsets, roughly 200 ng genomic DNA, equal to tens of thousands of T cell genomes, was loaded into each replicate PCR. Purified libraries were measured with a Qubit 3.0 fluorometer, size-checked on a Bioanalyzer 2100, and measured again with the KAPA Library Quantification kit. A separate single-read 150-cycle Illumina NextSeq 550 flow cell was used to sequence each immunoSEQ 96-well plate. Per the authors' processing: Because the immunoSEQ output held only junctional sequences and lacked quality scores, the filtering could not match the filtering applied to full-length reads. Sequences were annotated with PyIR, a Python wrapper for IgBLAST v1.9, using IMGT germline references to assign V/J genes and CDR3. Any read was removed if the V/J assignment was weak (E-value above 1e-6), the CDR3 was missing, or the read contained stop codons, out-of-frame junctions, or ambiguous translated residues. V3J clonotypes were defined as sequences sharing the same inferred V gene, J gene, and CDR3 amino acid sequence. Percentage overlap between repertoires was calculated by dividing the number of shared unique clonotypes by the size of the smaller repertoire. Three approaches were used to assess repertoire richness: RTK rarefaction, the Chao1 estimator, and Recon v2.1 estimates of unobserved clonotypes. OLGA was used to compute generation probabilities for all TCRbeta clonotypes that the gDNA method yielded from four donors. TCRdb obtained this table from immuneACCESS and retained in-frame rearrangements with V and J assigned. These tables miss some clones; where compared with another copy, unresolved V genes account for less than half of the shortfall, and the remainder is unexplained. That table furnishes V, J and clone size, whereas the DNA furnished D and trimming. The sample table contains approximately 1.9 million clones; only one count was recorded for just under 95% of them. Clones ranked in the top ten supply approximately 1.7% of the sample.

The sequence is built from TRBV4-1 and TRBJ2-7, and perhaps TRBD1 as D gene, on 5 matching bases. The receptor's source is a man aged 18 to 30 in good health. Some clones in this sample may be carry-over from other donors' samples. The specimen was naive CD8+ T cells from PBMCs. The cell subset or site label here, explained by the study, means: CD45RA+CCR7+. The CDR3 protein is CASSPEETDYEQYF. The DNA is as follows: TGCGCCAGCAGCCCAGAGGAGACAGACTACGAGCAGTACTTC.